These T cell receptor beta chains were read from a single sample in a study of blood T cell repertoires in COVID-19. Sequenced by immunoSEQ multiplex PCR; TCRdb stores in-frame clones only, minus some. The sample lists roughly 340,000 clones; 88% were seen once. Sequencing input: peripheral blood. The receptors derive from a woman in her seventies with COVID-19, enrolled during active disease. The CDR3 runs from the conserved cysteine through the conserved F or W. Clone size appears in some rows only: once, few, many, or a class for an expanded clone.

CDR3 protein: CASSQGTGKGANVLTF; clone size: .; V gene: TRBV3-1/TRBV3-2
CDR3 protein: CASSSAQRGGGETQYF; clone size: .; V gene: TRBV2
CDR3 protein: CALTVNTEAFF; clone size: .; V gene: TRBV30
CDR3 protein: CAGSGQANTEAFF; clone size: .; V gene: TRBV6-5
CDR3 protein: CAWTAGTSYNEQFF; clone size: .; V gene: TRBV30
CDR3 protein: CASSPPGWTGNQPQHF; clone size: .; V gene: TRBV18
CDR3 protein: CASSYAGGGNQPQHF; clone size: .; V gene: TRBV2
CDR3 protein: CASSRAPENMNTEAFF; clone size: .; V gene: TRBV19
CDR3 protein: CASSIGASWTEAFF; clone size: .; V gene: TRBV19
CDR3 protein: CASSLGTGRTEAFF; clone size: once; V gene: TRBV7-2
CDR3 protein: CASRERGGASYNEQFF; clone size: .; V gene: TRBV2
CDR3 protein: CASSGTWRTDSGNTIYF; clone size: .; V gene: TRBV5-6
CDR3 protein: CASSRGGFSTDTQYF; clone size: .; V gene: TRBV9
CDR3 protein: CASSPRDRELFF; clone size: .; V gene: TRBV2
CDR3 protein: CASSAGGSQPQHF; clone size: .; V gene: TRBV5-8
CDR3 protein: CASSGTGGAETQYF; clone size: .; V gene: TRBV2
CDR3 protein: CASSQDRGHTQYF; clone size: once; V gene: TRBV4-3
CDR3 protein: CASSLAPGQGYEQFF; clone size: once; V gene: TRBV5-6
CDR3 protein: CASSPWQAYEQYF; clone size: .; V gene: TRBV3-1/TRBV3-2
CDR3 protein: CASSKGGGHLMNTEAFF; clone size: .; V gene: TRBV21-1
CDR3 protein: CASGGTGSPTQHF; clone size: .; V gene: TRBV2
CDR3 protein: CASLGGAYNEQFF; clone size: .; V gene: TRBV12-3/TRBV12-4
CDR3 protein: CASSLDLYGRGYTF; clone size: .; V gene: TRBV11-2
CDR3 protein: CASSQDPAGGSTEAFF; clone size: .; V gene: TRBV3-1/TRBV3-2
CDR3 protein: CASSPTRGGSTDTQYF; clone size: .; V gene: TRBV5-4
CDR3 protein: CASSLTGTNEQYF; clone size: .; V gene: TRBV11-2
CDR3 protein: CASSLLLGGGYTF; clone size: once; V gene: TRBV5-6
CDR3 protein: CASSVAIGGGAGETQYF; clone size: .; V gene: TRBV9
CDR3 protein: CASSYYLQRGRNQPQHF; clone size: many; V gene: TRBV6-2/TRBV6-3
CDR3 protein: CASSPYTSGNTEAFF; clone size: once; V gene: TRBV18
CDR3 protein: CASSVAEGGGEKLFF; clone size: .; V gene: TRBV9
CDR3 protein: CASRPGGRPEAFF; clone size: .; V gene: TRBV12-3/TRBV12-4
CDR3 protein: CASSSGGTRLSYEQYF; clone size: .; V gene: TRBV5-1
CDR3 protein: CASSRDRGRGYTF; clone size: few; V gene: TRBV6-5
CDR3 protein: CASSIILGVIRYGYTF; clone size: .; V gene: TRBV19
CDR3 protein: CASSLVPRGGVSGNTIYF; clone size: .; V gene: TRBV5-1
CDR3 protein: CASSTPRQGNYGYTF; clone size: .; V gene: TRBV19
CDR3 protein: CASSPLFGGQGRETQYF; clone size: .; V gene: TRBV3-1/TRBV3-2
CDR3 protein: CAWSVGQGILNSPLHF; clone size: few; V gene: TRBV30
CDR3 protein: CASSSPGVNTIYF; clone size: .; V gene: TRBV6-5
CDR3 protein: CAWSVQGYIQYF; clone size: .; V gene: TRBV30
CDR3 protein: CASREANYGYTF; clone size: .; V gene: TRBV6-5
CDR3 protein: CASRTGKGNTIYF; clone size: .; V gene: TRBV6-5
CDR3 protein: CASSLSGEAGGEQYF; clone size: .; V gene: TRBV28
CDR3 protein: CASSQEWDRVYNEQFF; clone size: .; V gene: TRBV4-3
CDR3 protein: CASSIPRFPNYGYTF; clone size: few; V gene: TRBV19
CDR3 protein: CASAPFGREQETQYF; clone size: .; V gene: TRBV2
CDR3 protein: CASSLEGQGQGAFF; clone size: .; V gene: TRBV13
CDR3 protein: CASSLRDRGGGEQFF; clone size: few; V gene: TRBV19
CDR3 protein: CASRFATGTEAFF; clone size: few; V gene: TRBV7-9
CDR3 protein: CASRTGISTDTQYF; clone size: .; V gene: TRBV7-9
CDR3 protein: CASSQAASGGTYNEQFF; clone size: .; V gene: TRBV3-1/TRBV3-2
CDR3 protein: CSAEEYQGGFF; clone size: .; V gene: TRBV29-1
CDR3 protein: CAWSFDSNQPQHF; clone size: .; V gene: TRBV30
CDR3 protein: CASSSGTAGRGYTF; clone size: .; V gene: TRBV5-4